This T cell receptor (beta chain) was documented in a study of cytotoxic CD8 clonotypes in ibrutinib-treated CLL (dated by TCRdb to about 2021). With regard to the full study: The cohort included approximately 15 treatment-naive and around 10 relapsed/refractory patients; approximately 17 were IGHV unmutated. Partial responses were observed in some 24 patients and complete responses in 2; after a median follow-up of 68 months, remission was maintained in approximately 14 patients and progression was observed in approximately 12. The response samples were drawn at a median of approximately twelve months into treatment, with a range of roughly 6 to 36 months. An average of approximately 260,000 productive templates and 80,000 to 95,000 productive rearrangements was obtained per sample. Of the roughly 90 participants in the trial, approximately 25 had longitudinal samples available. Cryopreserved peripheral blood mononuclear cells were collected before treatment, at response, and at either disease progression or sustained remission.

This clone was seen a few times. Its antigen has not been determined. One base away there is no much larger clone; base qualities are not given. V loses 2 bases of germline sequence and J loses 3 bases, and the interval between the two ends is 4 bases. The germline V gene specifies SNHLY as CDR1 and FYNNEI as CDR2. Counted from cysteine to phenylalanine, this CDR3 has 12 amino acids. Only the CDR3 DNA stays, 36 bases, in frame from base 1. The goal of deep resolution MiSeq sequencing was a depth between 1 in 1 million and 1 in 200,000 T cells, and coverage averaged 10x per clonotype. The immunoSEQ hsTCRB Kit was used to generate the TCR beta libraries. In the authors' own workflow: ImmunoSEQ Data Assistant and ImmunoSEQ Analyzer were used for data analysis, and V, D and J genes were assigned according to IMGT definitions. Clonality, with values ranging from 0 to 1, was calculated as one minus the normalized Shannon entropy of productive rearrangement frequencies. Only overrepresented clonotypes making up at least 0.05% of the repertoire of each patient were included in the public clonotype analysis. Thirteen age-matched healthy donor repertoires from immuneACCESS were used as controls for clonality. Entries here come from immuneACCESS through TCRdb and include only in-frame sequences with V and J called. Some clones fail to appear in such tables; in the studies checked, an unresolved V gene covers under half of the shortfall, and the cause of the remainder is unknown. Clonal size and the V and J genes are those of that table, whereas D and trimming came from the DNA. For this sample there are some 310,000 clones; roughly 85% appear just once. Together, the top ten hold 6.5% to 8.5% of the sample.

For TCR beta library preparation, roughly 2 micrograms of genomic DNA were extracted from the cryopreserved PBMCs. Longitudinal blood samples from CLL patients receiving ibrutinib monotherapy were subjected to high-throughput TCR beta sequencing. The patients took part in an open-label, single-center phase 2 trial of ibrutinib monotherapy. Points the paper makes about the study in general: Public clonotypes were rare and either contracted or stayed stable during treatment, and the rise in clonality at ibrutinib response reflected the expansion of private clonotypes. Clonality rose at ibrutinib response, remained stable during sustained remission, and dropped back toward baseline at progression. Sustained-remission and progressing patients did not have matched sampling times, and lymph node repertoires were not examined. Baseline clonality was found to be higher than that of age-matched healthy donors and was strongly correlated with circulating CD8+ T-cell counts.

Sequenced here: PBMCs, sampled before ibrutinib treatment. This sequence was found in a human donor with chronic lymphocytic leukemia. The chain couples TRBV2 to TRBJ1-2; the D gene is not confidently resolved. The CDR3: CASSEPHYGYTF. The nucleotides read TGTGCCAGCAGTGAACCTCACTATGGCTACACCTTC.